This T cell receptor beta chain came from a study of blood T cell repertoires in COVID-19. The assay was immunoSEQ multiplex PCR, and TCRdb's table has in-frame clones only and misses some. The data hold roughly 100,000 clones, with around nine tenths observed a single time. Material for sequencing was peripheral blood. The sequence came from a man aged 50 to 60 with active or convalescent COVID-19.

The CDR3 DNA reads TGTGCCAGCAGACCAACGGGACAGGGCCTTTATTCACCCCTCCACTTT. Its protein product is CASRPTGQGLYSPLHF. This sequence joins TRBV6-6 and TRBJ1-6; the match to TRBD1 covers 9 bases. The germline V gene has CDR1 MNHNY and CDR2 SVGAGI (reference sequence). Losses at the gene ends were 6 bases for V and 8 bases for J; bases not matched to a gene: 11. The CDR3 runs to 16 residues.